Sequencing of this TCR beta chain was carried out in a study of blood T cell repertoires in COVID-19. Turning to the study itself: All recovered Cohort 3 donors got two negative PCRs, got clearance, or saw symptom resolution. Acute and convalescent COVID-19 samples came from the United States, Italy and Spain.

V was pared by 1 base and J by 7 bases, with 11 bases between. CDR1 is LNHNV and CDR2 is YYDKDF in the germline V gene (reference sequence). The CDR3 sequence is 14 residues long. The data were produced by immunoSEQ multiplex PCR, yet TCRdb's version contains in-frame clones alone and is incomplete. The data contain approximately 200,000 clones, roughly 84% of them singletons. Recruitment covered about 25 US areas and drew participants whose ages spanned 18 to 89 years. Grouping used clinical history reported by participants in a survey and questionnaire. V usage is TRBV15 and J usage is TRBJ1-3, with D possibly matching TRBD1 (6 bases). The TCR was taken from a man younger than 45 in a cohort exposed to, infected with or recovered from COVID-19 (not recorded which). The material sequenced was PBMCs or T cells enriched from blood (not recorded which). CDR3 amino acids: CATSRGQGLNTIYF. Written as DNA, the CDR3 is TGTGCCACCAGCAGAGGTCAGGGGTTGAACACCATATATTTT. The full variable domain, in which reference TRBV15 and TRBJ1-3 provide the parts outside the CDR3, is DAMVIQNPRYQVTQFGKPVTLSCSQTLNHNVMYWYQQKSSQAPKLLFHYYDKDFNNEADTPDNFQSRRPNTSFCFLDIRSPGLGDTAMYLCATSRGQGLNTIYFGEGSWLTVV.